This is a list of T cell receptor beta chains from one sample in a study of blood T cell repertoires in COVID-19. The method was immunoSEQ multiplex PCR; TCRdb's version includes in-frame clones alone and lacks a portion of them. The sample holds 200,000 to 250,000 clones, over 80% seen once. The sequenced sample consisted of PBMCs or T cells enriched from blood (not recorded which). Receptor source: a man between 45 and 60 years old who had been exposed to COVID-19. The CDR3 runs from the conserved cysteine through the conserved F or W. A D gene is named only where the DNA matches it firmly. Not all rows give a size; the values are once, few, many and, for expanded clones, a class.

v_call: TRBV5-1
clone_size: NA
d_call: TRBD1
j_call: TRBJ1-1
cdr3_nt: TGCGCCAGCAGCACTGGACAGGGAGGCTCGAACACTGAAGCTTTCTTT
cdr3_aa: CASSTGQGGSNTEAFF

v_call: TRBV9
clone_size: NA
d_call: TRBD2
j_call: TRBJ2-1
cdr3_nt: TGTGCCAGCAGCGGCCCGGGACTAGCGGGAGATAATGAGCAGTTCTTC
cdr3_aa: CASSGPGLAGDNEQFF

v_call: TRBV9
clone_size: NA
d_call: NA
j_call: TRBJ2-3
cdr3_nt: TGTGCCAGCAGCCCAGTCTTGAGGGGGACAGATACGCAGTATTTT
cdr3_aa: CASSPVLRGTDTQYF

v_call: TRBV23-1
clone_size: NA
d_call: TRBD1
j_call: TRBJ2-5
cdr3_nt: TGCGCCAGCAGTCAATTGAGGTTCGTATTGGGACAGGGTCGCCAAGAGACCCAGTACTTC
cdr3_aa: CASSQLRFVLGQGRQETQYF

v_call: TRBV5-1
clone_size: NA
d_call: NA
j_call: TRBJ2-2
cdr3_nt: TGCGCCAGCAGCTTGGTTCCGGGGGCGAACACCGGGGAGCTGTTTTTT
cdr3_aa: CASSLVPGANTGELFF

v_call: TRBV5-1
clone_size: NA
d_call: NA
j_call: TRBJ2-3
cdr3_nt: TGCGCCAGCAGCTATGGGACAACACTATTCACAGATACGCAGTATTTT
cdr3_aa: CASSYGTTLFTDTQYF

v_call: TRBV2
clone_size: NA
d_call: NA
j_call: TRBJ2-7
cdr3_nt: TGTGCCAGCAGGGACAGCGGGGTAAGAGAGCAGTACTTC
cdr3_aa: CASRDSGVREQYF

v_call: TRBV19
clone_size: NA
d_call: TRBD2
j_call: TRBJ2-5
cdr3_nt: TGTGCCAGTAGTCAAACTCGGAGCGGGGGAGAGACCCAGTACTTC
cdr3_aa: CASSQTRSGGETQYF

v_call: TRBV27
clone_size: few
d_call: NA
j_call: TRBJ2-2
cdr3_nt: TGTGCCAGCAGTTTTGTAGGGAGGTCGGGCACCGGGGAGCTGTTTTTT
cdr3_aa: CASSFVGRSGTGELFF

v_call: TRBV29-1
clone_size: NA
d_call: NA
j_call: TRBJ1-2
cdr3_nt: TGCAGCGTTTATGGTATTGGCATGGACTATGGCTACACCTTC
cdr3_aa: CSVYGIGMDYGYTF

v_call: TRBV5-1
clone_size: NA
d_call: TRBD2
j_call: TRBJ2-1
cdr3_nt: TGCGCCAGCAGCCGGACTAGCGGGAGGGCCGAGGATGAGCAGTTCTTC
cdr3_aa: CASSRTSGRAEDEQFF

v_call: TRBV11-2
clone_size: NA
d_call: NA
j_call: TRBJ1-2
cdr3_nt: TGTGCCAGCAGCTTAGAGTACAGGGATAAGGGTAATGGCTACACCTTC
cdr3_aa: CASSLEYRDKGNGYTF

v_call: TRBV5-4
clone_size: NA
d_call: TRBD2
j_call: TRBJ2-2
cdr3_nt: TGTGCCAGCAGCCCTACTAGCGGGGGGCTCAACACCGGGGAGCTGTTTTTT
cdr3_aa: CASSPTSGGLNTGELFF

v_call: TRBV15
clone_size: NA
d_call: NA
j_call: TRBJ1-2
cdr3_nt: TGTGCCACCAGCAGAGACCGGAACTATGGCTACACCTTC
cdr3_aa: CATSRDRNYGYTF

v_call: TRBV5-1
clone_size: NA
d_call: TRBD2
j_call: TRBJ2-2
cdr3_nt: TGCGCCAGCACCACACTAGCGGGAGCTAACACCGGGGAGCTGTTTTTT
cdr3_aa: CASTTLAGANTGELFF

v_call: TRBV3-1/TRBV3-2
clone_size: once
d_call: NA
j_call: TRBJ1-1
cdr3_nt: TGTGCCAGCAGCAAACGACAGGCCTTGAACACTGAAGCTTTCTTT
cdr3_aa: CASSKRQALNTEAFF

v_call: TRBV27
clone_size: NA
d_call: NA
j_call: TRBJ2-1
cdr3_nt: TGTGCCAGCAGTCCCAAGACGAATTTGCGGGGTGAGCAGTTCTTC
cdr3_aa: CASSPKTNLRGEQFF

v_call: TRBV5-1
clone_size: once
d_call: NA
j_call: TRBJ1-4
cdr3_nt: TGCGCCAGCAGCTTGGACAGGGTCCCTGAAAAACTGTTTTTT
cdr3_aa: CASSLDRVPEKLFF

v_call: TRBV11-2
clone_size: NA
d_call: TRBD2
j_call: TRBJ2-3
cdr3_nt: TGTGCCAGCGGACTAGCGGGTACGCAGTATTTT
cdr3_aa: CASGLAGTQYF

v_call: TRBV5-6
clone_size: NA
d_call: TRBD2
j_call: TRBJ2-2
cdr3_nt: TGTGCCAGCAGCTACGGACTAGCGGAAGGATTTTTGGGGGAGCTGTTTTTT
cdr3_aa: CASSYGLAEGFLGELFF

v_call: TRBV7-9
clone_size: NA
d_call: TRBD2
j_call: TRBJ2-5
cdr3_nt: TGTGCCAGCAGCTTAGCTTTGGGTCGCCTAGCGGGTCAAGAGACCCAGTACTTC
cdr3_aa: CASSLALGRLAGQETQYF

v_call: TRBV6-5
clone_size: few
d_call: NA
j_call: TRBJ1-2
cdr3_nt: TGTGCCAGCAGACGACAGAACTATGGCTACACCTTC
cdr3_aa: CASRRQNYGYTF

v_call: TRBV7-9
clone_size: NA
d_call: NA
j_call: TRBJ1-2
cdr3_nt: TGTGCCAGCAGCTTAGTACCGCGGTATGGCTACACCTTC
cdr3_aa: CASSLVPRYGYTF